One and the same sample provided the 4 T cell receptor beta chains below, sequenced in a study of glioma-infiltrating T cells (dated by TCRdb to about 2016). Sequencing was performed on an Illumina MiSeq. TCR alpha and beta CDR3 regions were amplified with the iRepertoire nested amplicon-rescue multiplex PCR (arm-PCR) platform from RNA. TCRdb trimmed public reads at Q25 via fastp, called clones via MiXCR and kept in-frame beta chains. Rows with a matching CDR3 protein are joined into one entry that keeps the most common DNA and genes. The sample includes about 94,000 distinct CDR3 sequences, with less than 30% observed a single time. The biggest ten clones account for approximately 6.7% of the sample. Sequencing input: glioma tissue, nonneoplastic brain tissue, or PBMCs (not recorded which). These receptors were obtained from a human donor with low-grade glioma or glioblastoma, undergoing nonglioma brain surgery, or in good health (not recorded which).

Details on this clonotype: This may arise from a read error, as a much more abundant clone is one base away. This sequence joins TRBV7-9 and TRBJ1-1; TRBD1 is a possible D gene (5 bases). CDR1 SEHNR and CDR2 FQNEAQ come from the germline V gene (reference sequence). There are 14 residues in the CDR3. The chain's CDR3 is CASSLAGGGTEVFF. DNA for the CDR3: TGTGCCAGCAGCTTAGCTGGGGGAGGGACTGAAGTTTTCTTT.

This clonotype was detected only a few times. The chain is built from TRBV5-1 and TRBJ2-3; tentative D call: TRBD2 (5 bases). The CDR3 covers 16 residues. Germline V gene data show CDR1 as SGHRS and CDR2 as YFSETQ. V dropped 3 bases and J dropped 3 bases, with 17 bases sitting between them. The CDR3 spells CASSSLGPGGTDTQYF. CDR3 nucleotides: TGCGCCAGCAGCTCCCTAGGGCCCGGCGGGACAGATACGCAGTATTTT.

The rearrangement uses TRBV12-5 and TRBJ1-6; TRBD1 matches at 11 bases. Germline CDR1 LGHNT, CDR2 FRNRAP. CDR3 size: 15 residues. After removal of 3 bases from V and 6 bases from J, the junction contained 1 base not matched to a gene. The CDR3 nucleotides read TGTGCTAGTGGTTTAGGACAGGGGGCTAATTCACCCCTCCACTTT. Its translation is CASGLGQGANSPLHF.

This chain connects TRBV3-1 to TRBJ2-7; D may be TRBD1 (5 bases). In germline, CDR1 is LGHDT, CDR2 YNNKEL (reference sequence). Trimming took off 1 base at V and 4 bases at J, with 20 bases between the two ends. The CDR3 runs 17 residues. The CDR3 sequence is CASSQVRRQGLSYEQYF. The CDR3 DNA sequence: TGTGCCAGCAGCCAAGTTCGGCGCCAGGGCTTATCGTACGAGCAGTACTTC.